These 28 T cell receptor beta chains were all obtained from the same sample, sequenced in a study of cytomegalovirus exposure and HLA in healthy donors. Assay: immunoSEQ multiplex PCR; the TCRdb copy retains only in-frame clones and omits some. Counted here are 100,000 to 150,000 clones, 70% to 90% occurring once; the ten biggest clones make up about 2.1%. Sequencing was carried out using PBMCs. The receptors originated from a woman between 18 and 29 years old in good health and CMV-seronegative.

CDR3 sequence (DNA): TGTGCCAGCAGCCCGGACGGAGGGTACGAGCAGTACTTC. Residues: CASSPDGGYEQYF. V and J are TRBV27 and TRBJ2-7; maybe TRBD2 (6 bases). The CDR3 loop spans 13 amino acids. Trimming removed 6 bases from V and 4 bases from J, with 13 bases in between. The V gene's germline CDR1 is MNHEY and CDR2 SMNVEV (reference sequence).

This clone was seen only once. This chain joins TRBV5-6 and TRBJ1-3, with D unclear. CDR1 is SGHDT and CDR2 is YYEEEE in the germline V gene. The CDR3 consists of 15 residues. Trimming cost V 5 bases and J 0 bases, with 12 bases left between them. CDR3 sequence: CASSRLPSSGNTIYF. CDR3 bases: TGTGCCAGCAGTAGACTGCCGAGCTCTGGAAACACCATATATTTT.

This clone was observed a single time. The V gene is TRBV7-9, the J gene TRBJ2-7; TRBD1 is a possible D gene (6 bases). The CDR3 extends over 12 amino acids. V was trimmed by 4 bases and J by 5 bases, leaving 9 bases between them. The V gene's germline CDR1 is SEHNR and CDR2 FQNEAQ (reference sequence). The CDR3 protein is CASSSTGNEQYF. DNA of the CDR3: TGTGCCAGCAGCTCAACAGGGAACGAGCAGTACTTC. The variable domain in full, with the rest retrieved from reference TRBV7-9 and TRBJ2-7, is DTGVSQNPRHKITKRGQNVTFRCDPISEHNRLYWYRQTLGQGPEFLTYFQNEAQLEKSRLLSDRFSAERPKGSFSTLEIQRTEQGDSAMYLCASSSTGNEQYFGPGTRLTVT.

The V call is TRBV27, the J call TRBJ1-5; no clear D. This CDR3 has 14 amino acids. The germline V and J ends were trimmed by 4 bases and 0 bases, with 7 bases remaining between them. From germline, CDR1 is MNHEY and CDR2 SMNVEV (reference sequence). The CDR3 nucleotides are TGTGCCAGCAGTTCGAGGAATAGCAATCAGCCCCAGCATTTT. Protein product: CASSSRNSNQPQHF.

The chain uses TRBV30 and TRBJ1-5; D perhaps matches TRBD1 (5 bases). Germline V lookup: CDR1 GTSNPN, CDR2 SVGIG (reference sequence). The CDR3 extends over 16 amino acids. The germline V and J ends were trimmed by 4 bases and 0 bases, with 16 bases remaining between them. The CDR3 DNA is TGTGCCTGGACTGGGTGGGGGGGAGCTAGCAATCAGCCCCAGCATTTT. Its translation: CAWTGWGGASNQPQHF.

This chain uses TRBV9 with TRBJ1-1; tentative D call: TRBD1 (6 bases). Between the trimmed V and J ends, which lost 5 bases and 3 bases, there was a span of 17 bases. Germline V CDR1 and CDR2: SGDLS, YYNGEE. This CDR3 spans 15 amino acids. CDR3 protein: CASSQEGQGYTEAFF. CDR3 in DNA: TGTGCCAGCAGTCAAGAGGGGCAGGGGTACACTGAAGCTTTCTTT.

Of note for this clone: The sample carries other DNA sequences with the same CDR3. This chain uses TRBV30 with TRBJ2-3; D not resolved. The germline gives CDR1 GTSNPN, CDR2 SVGIG (reference sequence). V was shortened by 3 bases and J by 2 bases, with 6 bases between the two germline ends. This CDR3 comprises 12 residues. CDR3 sequence reads: CAWREFTDTQYF. The DNA for the CDR3 is TGTGCCTGGAGAGAGTTCACAGATACGCAGTATTTT.

This rearrangement joins TRBV12-5 to TRBJ2-1; D may be TRBD2 (7 bases). Deletions cut 3 bases from V and 3 bases from J, with 15 bases between. CDR3 length equals 16 residues. Per germline, CDR1 LGHNT and CDR2 FRNRAP. The CDR3 protein is CASGLRGAVIYNEQFF. As DNA, the CDR3 is TGTGCTAGTGGTTTACGGGGGGCAGTGATCTACAATGAGCAGTTCTTC.

The chain joins TRBV7-9 to TRBJ2-2; 7 bases line up with TRBD2. The CDR3 runs to 18 residues. The germline V gene has CDR1 SEHNR and CDR2 FQNEAQ (reference sequence). V was clipped by 1 base and J by 3 bases; unmatched bases: 11. CDR3 bases: TGTGCCAGCAGCTTAGTCTTCTGGCGGGAGTCTGACACCGGGGAGCTGTTTTTT. Its protein product is CASSLVFWRESDTGELFF.

J is TRBJ2-7 and V is TRBV6-4; 7 nucleotides match TRBD2. CDR1 is MRHNA, CDR2 SNTAGT, per germline. V trimming: 2 bases; J trimming: 4 bases; junction bases outside the gene matches: 14. The CDR3 spans 17 residues. The CDR3 spells CASSDTLWGGLIYEQYF. DNA of the CDR3: TGTGCCAGCAGTGACACGCTCTGGGGGGGGTTAATTTACGAGCAGTACTTC.

CDR3 nucleotide sequence: TGCGCCAGCAGCCCGGCGGCGGTAGCAACTAATGAAAAACTGTTTTTT. Protein: CASSPAAVATNEKLFF. V and J are TRBV4-1 and TRBJ1-4; D ambiguous. The germline V gene has CDR1 MGHRA and CDR2 YSYEKL. V gave up 4 bases and J gave up 0 bases, with 12 bases separating them. The CDR3 consists of 16 residues.

The chain carries TRBV28 and TRBJ2-7; D gene ambiguous. Germline CDR1 MDHEN, CDR2 SYDVKM. CDR3 length: 12 amino acids. The V end lost 3 bases, the J end lost 1 base, and 4 bases lay between the germline ends. The CDR3 region is CASSLYSYEQYF. CDR3 in DNA: TGTGCCAGCAGTTTGTATTCCTACGAGCAGTACTTC.

The chain links TRBV18 to TRBJ2-1, with D tentatively TRBD2 (5 bases). CDR3 length equals 15 residues. V lost 1 base and J lost 0, with 7 bases in between. Looked up from germline, CDR1 is KGHSH and CDR2 is LQKENI. CDR3 protein: CASSPLASSYNEQFF. In DNA form, the CDR3 reads TGTGCCAGCTCACCACTAGCGAGCTCCTACAATGAGCAGTTCTTC.

The chain couples TRBV5-1 to TRBJ1-2; 9 bases are a match to TRBD1. With 3 bases clipped from V and 8 bases from J, the junction kept 11 bases outside the gene matches. This CDR3 region has 15 residues. Looked up from germline, CDR1 is SGHRS and CDR2 is YFSETQ. In nucleotides, the CDR3 is TGCGCCAGCAGCTCCGCCGGGACAGGGCTTGAAGGCTACACCTTC. This translates into CASSSAGTGLEGYTF.

The rearrangement links TRBV11-2 to TRBJ2-7; D possibly corresponds to TRBD2 (5 bases). The ends were cut back, 1 base at V and 3 bases at J, with 13 bases in the middle. Per germline, CDR1 SGHAT and CDR2 FQNNGV. CDR3 length: 15 residues. The CDR3 bases are TGTGCCAGCAGCTTAGTCGGGGAGTTTGACTACGAGCAGTACTTC. The encoded protein is CASSLVGEFDYEQYF. Full variable domain (outside the CDR3, taken from reference TRBV11-2 and TRBJ2-7): EAGVAQSPRYKIIEKRQSVAFWCNPISGHATLYWYQQILGQGPKLLIQFQNNGVVDDSQLPKDRFSAERLKGVDSTLKIQPAKLEDSAVYLCASSLVGEFDYEQYFGPGTRLTVT.

This rearrangement joins TRBV7-2 to TRBJ1-1; 8 positions match TRBD1. The germline V gene encodes CDR1 SGHTA and CDR2 FQGNSA. CDR3 size: 15 residues. V shed 5 bases, J shed 6 bases, and the junction held 11 bases outside the gene matches. The CDR3 is CASSPGTGWNSEAFF. The CDR3 bases are TGTGCCAGCAGCCCCGGGACAGGATGGAATTCTGAAGCTTTCTTT. Based on the CDR3 plus reference TRBV7-2 and TRBJ1-1, the full variable domain is GAGVSQSPSNKVTEKGKDVELRCDPISGHTALYWYRQSLGQGLEFLIYFQGNSAPDKSGLPSDRFSAERTGGSVSTLTIQRTQQEDSAVYLCASSPGTGWNSEAFFGQGTRLTVV.

The rearrangement links TRBV11-2 to TRBJ1-5; a possible D gene is TRBD1 (6 bases). Trimming removed 5 bases at V and 0 bases at J, with 14 bases between. Germline V gene sequence: CDR1 SGHAT, CDR2 FQNNGV. CDR3 length equals 16 residues. The CDR3 reads CASSPTGSDSNQPQHF. CDR3 in DNA: TGTGCCAGCAGCCCAACAGGGTCTGATAGCAATCAGCCCCAGCATTTT.

V and J are TRBV7-8 and TRBJ1-1, with 10 bases lining up with TRBD1. J gave up 4 bases and V 7 bases, and 3 bases lay outside the gene matches. CDR1 SGHVS and CDR2 FQNEAQ come from the germline V gene. The CDR3 has 13 residues. The CDR3 sequence: CASTRTGGTEAFF. The CDR3 DNA reads TGTGCCAGCACCCGGACAGGGGGCACTGAAGCTTTCTTT.

The rearrangement joins TRBV5-4 to TRBJ1-2; tentative D call: TRBD1 (5 bases). Trimming stripped 8 bases from V and 3 bases from J, with 14 bases between. The CDR3 contains 13 residues. Per the germline V gene, CDR1 is SGHNT and CDR2 is YYREEE (reference sequence). This chain's CDR3 is CASSDSTDYGYTF. For the CDR3, the DNA is TGTGCCAGTAGTGACTCGACAGACTATGGCTACACCTTC.

This chain joins TRBV28 and TRBJ2-5; TRBD1 matches at 11 bases. This CDR3 is built from 21 residues. The ends lost 4 bases at V and 4 bases at J; junction bases unmatched: 23. The germline V gene has CDR1 MDHEN and CDR2 SYDVKM. The CDR3 sequence: CASSSTMTYIGTGGGRETQYF. The CDR3, as DNA: TGTGCCAGCAGTTCAACCATGACCTACATCGGGACAGGGGGAGGAAGAGAGACCCAGTACTTC.

This CDR3 reads CASSFSGVRNTIYF. The CDR3, as DNA: TGTGCCAGCAGCTTCTCAGGGGTGCGAAACACCATATATTTT. The chain is built from TRBV7-9 and TRBJ1-3, with D perhaps matching TRBD1 (6 bases). Deletions cut 3 bases from V and 5 bases from J, with 11 bases between. This CDR3 has 14 amino acids. Germline V gene lookup returns CDR1 SEHNR and CDR2 FQNEAQ (reference sequence).

CDR3 coding DNA: TGTGCCAGCAGCGTAGTCGGGCTGAGCGGGAGGTTTCCCGGGGAGCTGTTTTTT. This codes for CASSVVGLSGRFPGELFF. This chain uses TRBV9 with TRBJ2-2; 9 bases match TRBD2. This CDR3 is built from 18 residues. Trimming at V came to 0 bases and at J to 6 bases, leaving 12 bases not matched to a gene. Germline V gene lookup returns CDR1 SGDLS and CDR2 YYNGEE.

The count of this clone is one. This chain links TRBV2 with TRBJ2-5; TRBD1 might be the D (5 bases). Per germline, CDR1 SNHLY and CDR2 FYNNEI. The V and J ends lost 4 bases and 5 bases respectively, with 14 bases between them. CDR3 length: 14 amino acids. The CDR3: CASSAGFLGETQYF. The CDR3 DNA follows: TGTGCCAGCAGTGCAGGGTTTCTTGGGGAGACCCAGTACTTC. Supplemented by reference TRBV2 and TRBJ2-5, the full variable domain reads EPEVTQTPSHQVTQMGQEVILRCVPISNHLYFYWYRQILGQKVEFLVSFYNNEISEKSEIFDDQFSVERPDGSNFTLKIRSTKLEDSAMYFCASSAGFLGETQYFGPGTRLLVL.

The CDR3 sequence: CASTPSTGAYEQYF. The CDR3 DNA reads as TGTGCCAGCACTCCCTCGACAGGGGCGTACGAGCAGTACTTC. V usage is TRBV19 and J usage is TRBJ2-7, with TRBD1 matching over 8 bases. Germline loops: CDR1 LNHDA, CDR2 SQIVND (reference sequence). There are 14 residues in the CDR3. The junction had 11 bases not matched to a gene; V was cut back by 9 bases and J by 4 bases.

The chain combines TRBV13 with TRBJ1-4, with TRBD1 as a possible D gene (5 bases). V shed 2 bases and J shed 2 bases, with 9 bases lying between them. CDR1 and CDR2 from the germline V gene are PRHDT and FYEKMQ (reference sequence). The CDR3 contains 15 residues. CDR3 region: CASSLQGDTNEKLFF. The DNA for the CDR3 is TGTGCCAGCAGCTTACAAGGGGATACTAATGAAAAACTGTTTTTT.

This clone has only one observation. V usage is TRBV13 and J usage is TRBJ1-1, with TRBD1 matching 12 bases. Losses at the gene ends were 0 bases for V and 1 base for J; bases not matched to a gene: 9. Germline V gene lookup returns CDR1 PRHDT and CDR2 FYEKMQ (reference sequence). The CDR3 has 19 residues. In DNA form, the CDR3 reads TGTGCCAGCAGCTTAGGCCTGTCCGGGACAGGGGGCGGGAACACTGAAGCTTTCTTT. It is translated as CASSLGLSGTGGGNTEAFF. Based on the CDR3 plus reference TRBV13 and TRBJ1-1, the full variable domain is AAGVIQSPRHLIKEKRETATLKCYPIPRHDTVYWYQQGPGQDPQFLISFYEKMQSDKGSIPDRFSAQQFSDYHSELNMSSLELGDSALYFCASSLGLSGTGGGNTEAFFGQGTRLTVV.

This chain joins TRBV15 and TRBJ2-2; D might be TRBD2 (7 bases). V was trimmed by 1 base and J by 4 bases, leaving 10 bases between them. The CDR3 covers 15 residues. Germline V gene sequence: CDR1 LNHNV, CDR2 YYDKDF (reference sequence). The CDR3 sequence: CATSRGGGSTGELFF. For the CDR3, the DNA is TGTGCCACCAGCAGAGGCGGGGGCAGCACCGGGGAGCTGTTTTTT. The whole variable domain, filled in from reference TRBV15 and TRBJ2-2, reads DAMVIQNPRYQVTQFGKPVTLSCSQTLNHNVMYWYQQKSSQAPKLLFHYYDKDFNNEADTPDNFQSRRPNTSFCFLDIRSPGLGDTAMYLCATSRGGGSTGELFFGEGSRLTVL.

The DNA of the CDR3 is TGCGCCAGCAGCCCTTCAGCGGGAGCTAGCACAGATACGCAGTATTTT. As protein: CASSPSAGASTDTQYF. The rearrangement uses TRBV5-1 and TRBJ2-3; 8 nucleotides align to TRBD2. The CDR3 covers 16 residues. The V gene end was trimmed by 4 bases and the J gene end by 0 bases; junction bases not matched to a gene: 7. CDR1 and CDR2 from the germline V gene are SGHRS and YFSETQ.